The 25 T cell receptor beta chains presented below share a single source sample, sequenced in a study of CD8 T cells in ankylosing spondylitis. Study-wide results and limits: What seemed typical of ankylosing spondylitis blood was a TCR beta motif built from about eight highly homologous variants.

TCRdb re-analysed the 5' RACE reads in MiXCR, keeping a single row per CDR3 protein. The data contain about 500,000 distinct CDR3 sequences, roughly 5% of them singletons. These receptors' antigens are unknown. Input material: blood, either unsorted or a sorted T cell fraction (not recorded which). The origin of the receptors is a male donor with ankylosing spondylitis.

V and J are TRBV9 and TRBJ2-7; no firm D call. Germline CDR1 and CDR2: SGDLS and YYNGEE. The CDR3 is 14 residues long. Trimming cost V 0 bases and J 0 bases, with 7 bases left between them. The CDR3 region is CASSVDGNSYEQYF. CDR3 DNA sequence: TGTGCCAGCAGCGTAGATGGGAACTCCTACGAGCAGTACTTC.

This clonotype was observed many times. The chain carries TRBV9 and TRBJ1-2, with D possibly matching TRBD1 (5 bases). Germline V gene lookup returns CDR1 SGDLS and CDR2 YYNGEE. The CDR3 consists of 14 residues. Trimming cost V 3 bases and J 4 bases, with 13 bases left between them. CDR3 bases: TGTGCCAGCAGCGGACTTGGACAATTCTATGGCTACACCTTC. This sequence encodes CASSGLGQFYGYTF.

This clonotype was seen repeatedly, ten times or more. This chain connects TRBV4-3 to TRBJ1-1; possibly TRBD1 for D (6 bases). Germline V gives CDR1 LGHNA, CDR2 YSLEER. The CDR3 totals 14 residues. V was clipped by 2 bases and J by 3 bases, with 10 bases between them. CDR3 bases: TGCGCCAGCAGCCAACAGACAGGAGACACTGAAGCTTTCTTT. Its translation: CASSQQTGDTEAFF.

Many counts were recorded for this clonotype. V and J are TRBV24-1 and TRBJ2-5; the match to TRBD2 covers 9 bases. The germline CDR1 and CDR2 sequences are KGHDR and SFDVKD. Germline trimming cut 12 bases from V and 1 base from J; bases unmatched to any gene: 11. The CDR3 loop spans 15 amino acids. CDR3: CAAASVTSGQETQYF. DNA for the CDR3: TGTGCCGCTGCCTCGGTGACTAGCGGCCAAGAGACCCAGTACTTC.

This rearrangement joins TRBV11-2 to TRBJ2-1; 10 bases are a match to TRBD2. CDR3 length equals 16 residues. Germline assignment: CDR1 SGHAT and CDR2 FQNNGV. With V trimmed by 4 bases and J by 7 bases, 10 bases remained unmatched. The CDR3 sequence is CASSSVSGRARNEQFF. The CDR3 bases are TGTGCCAGCAGCTCGGTAAGCGGGAGGGCCAGGAATGAGCAGTTCTTC. Full variable domain (rest looked up from reference TRBV11-2 and TRBJ2-1): EAGVAQSPRYKIIEKRQSVAFWCNPISGHATLYWYQQILGQGPKLLIQFQNNGVVDDSQLPKDRFSAERLKGVDSTLKIQPAKLEDSAVYLCASSSVSGRARNEQFFGPGTRLTVL.

This clonotype appeared a few times. The J gene is TRBJ2-7, the V gene TRBV29-1; tentatively, D is TRBD1 (6 bases). Germline V gene sequence: CDR1 SQVTM, CDR2 ANQGSEA. The V end was cut by 7 bases, the J end by 3 bases, with 10 bases between. The CDR3 extends over 11 amino acids. The CDR3 nucleotides are TGCAGCGGTGGACAGCTCTACGAGCAGTACTTC. Amino acid sequence: CSGGQLYEQYF.

The rearrangement uses TRBV4-2 and TRBJ2-5; the match to TRBD2 covers 8 bases. Unmatched junction bases numbered 6, after V lost 4 bases and J lost 11 bases. Germline V gene sequence: CDR1 LGHNA, CDR2 YNFKEQ. The CDR3 totals 12 residues. The CDR3 here is CASSRQRGLQYF. CDR3 DNA: TGTGCCAGCAGCCGCCAGCGGGGGCTGCAGTACTTC.

This clonotype was counted many times. The gene calls are TRBV7-2 and TRBJ1-1, with no clear D. V lost 1 base and J 4 bases, leaving 10 bases between the germline ends. The CDR3 runs to 14 residues. Germline values: CDR1 SGHTA, CDR2 FQGNSA. The DNA of the CDR3 is TGTGCCAGCAGCTTAGGTAGAATCAGCACTGAAGCTTTCTTT. Translating it yields CASSLGRISTEAFF.

This clonotype was seen ten or more times. The chain couples TRBV20-1 to TRBJ2-2; 9 bases fit TRBD2. CDR3 length equals 13 residues. Trimming at V came to 6 bases and at J to 4 bases, leaving 3 bases not matched to a gene. Per the germline V gene, CDR1 is DFQATT and CDR2 is SNEGSKA (reference sequence). CDR3 sequence: CSAQTSGTGELFF. DNA for the CDR3: TGCAGTGCCCAGACTAGCGGCACCGGGGAGCTGTTTTTT.

There are many counts of this clonotype. The V gene is TRBV5-1, the J gene TRBJ2-7, with TRBD2 matching 13 bases. V lost 4 bases and J lost 3; bases outside the gene matches: 4. CDR1 SGHRS and CDR2 YFSETQ come from the germline V gene. CDR3 length: 15 amino acids. The CDR3 DNA sequence: TGCGCCAGCAGCGGACTAGCGGGAGAGGTCTACGAGCAGTACTTC. As protein: CASSGLAGEVYEQYF.

This clonotype was seen at least ten times. The rearrangement links TRBV4-3 to TRBJ2-7; the match to TRBD2 covers 7 bases. The J segment lost 1 base and the V segment lost 1 base, leaving 7 bases of the junction unmatched. CDR1 is LGHNA, CDR2 YSLEER, per germline. This CDR3 has 16 amino acids. The CDR3 DNA follows: TGCGCCAGCAGCCAAGTTTTGAGCGGGACTTCCTACGAGCAGTACTTC. Translation gives CASSQVLSGTSYEQYF.

This clonotype was counted ten times or more. CDR3 region: CSARDWRGLSYEQYF. CDR3 coding DNA: TGCAGTGCTAGAGATTGGCGGGGGCTCTCCTACGAGCAGTACTTC. The V and J genes are TRBV20-1 and TRBJ2-7; D might be TRBD2 (7 bases). Germline V CDR1 and CDR2: DFQATT, SNEGSKA (reference sequence). CDR3 size: 15 residues. With 0 bases removed from V and 0 bases from J, the gap between germline ends came to 12 bases.

This clonotype was observed a few times. This chain connects TRBV6-5 to TRBJ1-1; a possible D gene is TRBD1 (6 bases). Germline CDR1 MNHEY, CDR2 SVGAGI. The CDR3 has 14 amino acids. With 4 bases removed from V and 6 bases from J, the gap between germline ends came to 15 bases. The CDR3 is CASSFGDKLAEAFF. The CDR3 bases are TGTGCCAGCAGTTTTGGGGACAAACTGGCTGAAGCTTTCTTT.

This clonotype has a count of ten or more. The chain carries TRBV28 and TRBJ1-2; the D is unclear. This CDR3 region has 13 residues. Germline V gene lookup returns CDR1 MDHEN and CDR2 SYDVKM. The ends were cut back, 6 bases at V and 2 bases at J, with 10 bases in the middle. CDR3 residues: CASRMGQNYGYTF. DNA of the CDR3: TGTGCCAGCAGAATGGGCCAAAACTATGGCTACACCTTC.

This clonotype was detected many times. The rearrangement links TRBV7-2 to TRBJ2-5, with a possible D match to TRBD2 (6 bases). The V gene lost 3 bases and the J gene lost 1 base, with 9 bases spanning the gap. The CDR3 has 14 residues. Germline V gives CDR1 SGHTA, CDR2 FQGNSA. This CDR3 is CASSFPGAQETQYF. In DNA form, the CDR3 reads TGTGCCAGCAGCTTTCCGGGAGCCCAAGAGACCCAGTACTTC. Complete variable domain (other parts from reference TRBV7-2 and TRBJ2-5): GAGVSQSPSNKVTEKGKDVELRCDPISGHTALYWYRQSLGQGLEFLIYFQGNSAPDKSGLPSDRFSAERTGGSVSTLTIQRTQQEDSAVYLCASSFPGAQETQYFGPGTRLLVL.

This clonotype was seen repeatedly, ten times or more. For the CDR3, the DNA is TGTGCCAGCAGCCCAATCGGGGGCGGTAGTGAAAAACTGTTTTTT. It encodes CASSPIGGGSEKLFF. The chain carries TRBV9 and TRBJ1-4, with D tentatively TRBD1 (6 bases). Trimming left V 4 bases short and J 7 bases short, with 17 bases between. The CDR3 extends over 15 amino acids. CDR1 is SGDLS and CDR2 is YYNGEE in the germline V gene.

This clonotype was seen at least ten times. CDR3 in amino acids: CASSFAGVYTF. In DNA, the CDR3 is TGTGCCAGCAGCTTCGCCGGGGTCTACACCTTC. The V call is TRBV7-3, the J call TRBJ1-2; the D is unclear. CDR1 SGHTA and CDR2 FQGTGA come from the germline V gene. This CDR3 contains 11 residues. Between the trimmed V and J ends, which lost 3 bases and 10 bases, there was a span of 9 bases.

This clonotype was observed at least ten times. The chain carries TRBV5-1 and TRBJ1-6; no clear D. CDR3 length equals 15 residues. Germline V gives CDR1 SGHRS, CDR2 YFSETQ. V lost 3 bases to trimming and J lost 10 bases, with 17 bases between them. In DNA, the CDR3 is TGCGCCAGCAGCTACTACGCCATCGACGACTCACCCCTCCACTTT. This sequence encodes CASSYYAIDDSPLHF.

This clonotype was recorded at least ten times. This chain connects TRBV28 to TRBJ2-3; 8 bases map to TRBD2. CDR3 length: 15 amino acids. Per germline, CDR1 MDHEN and CDR2 SYDVKM. The V gene end was trimmed by 2 bases and the J gene end by 5 bases; junction bases not matched to a gene: 6. CDR3 DNA sequence: TGTGCCAGCAGTTTACCGGGAGGGAGAAGAGATACGCAGTATTTT. This translates into CASSLPGGRRDTQYF. Full variable domain (missing parts from reference TRBV28 and TRBJ2-3): DVKVTQSSRYLVKRTGEKVFLECVQDMDHENMFWYRQDPGLGLRLIYFSYDVKMKEKGDIPEGYSVSREKKERFSLILESASTNQTSMYLCASSLPGGRRDTQYFGPGTRLTVL.

At least ten counts were recorded for this clonotype. The chain carries TRBV27 and TRBJ2-1, with D possibly matching TRBD2 (5 bases). This CDR3 region has 13 residues. V dropped 0 bases and J dropped 7 bases, with 7 bases sitting between them. Germline V lookup: CDR1 MNHEY, CDR2 SMNVEV (reference sequence). CDR3 in DNA: TGTGCCAGCAGTTTATCGACGGGGAATGAGCAGTTCTTC. This gives the protein CASSLSTGNEQFF.

The J gene is TRBJ2-1, the V gene TRBV19; D remains ambiguous. Germline CDR1 and CDR2: LNHDA and SQIVND (reference sequence). This CDR3 region has 15 residues. The V and J ends lost 6 bases and 6 bases respectively, with 18 bases between them. CDR3 sequence: CASRRNTAPGNEQFF. The CDR3 DNA sequence: TGTGCCAGTAGGCGGAACACGGCCCCCGGCAATGAGCAGTTCTTC.

Note on this clonotype: With a much larger clone just one base away, this may be a read error. The J gene is TRBJ1-5, the V gene TRBV15, with D possibly TRBD1 on 6 matching bases. Germline CDR1 and CDR2: LNHNV and YYDKDF (reference sequence). V shed 5 bases and J shed 4 bases, with 12 bases lying between them. This CDR3 is 14 amino acids long. The CDR3 nucleotides are TGTGCCACCAGCCCGGGACATCGGAATCAGCCCCAGCATTTT. Translating gives CATSPGHRNQPQHF.

This clonotype turned up a few times. The rearrangement uses TRBV7-2 and TRBJ2-3, with 12 bases matching TRBD1. The CDR3 has 15 residues. The germline CDR1 and CDR2 sequences are SGHTA and FQGNSA. Germline trimming cut 5 bases from V and 5 bases from J; bases unmatched to any gene: 5. The CDR3 is CASSRGQGAIDTQYF. CDR3 nucleotides: TGTGCCAGCAGCCGGGGACAGGGGGCCATAGATACGCAGTATTTT.

This clonotype was recorded at least ten times. The rearrangement links TRBV20-1 to TRBJ2-3, with TRBD2 matching 12 bases. The ends lost 1 base at V and 6 bases at J; junction bases unmatched: 2. This CDR3 contains 14 residues. Germline assignment: CDR1 DFQATT and CDR2 SNEGSKA (reference sequence). The CDR3 nucleotides read TGCAGTGCTAGAGGACTAGCGGGAGTCGATACGCAGTATTTT. Amino acid sequence: CSARGLAGVDTQYF.

The V call is TRBV5-6, the J call TRBJ2-1; 7 nucleotides match TRBD2. V trimming: 4 bases; J trimming: 2 bases; junction bases outside the gene matches: 6. This CDR3 spans 15 amino acids. Germline CDR1 and CDR2: SGHDT and YYEEEE. The CDR3 DNA reads TGTGCCAGCAGCCCGGCGGGGGAGGCCTACAATGAGCAGTTCTTC. Translated, it gives CASSPAGEAYNEQFF.